The sequence of this TCR beta chain was determined in a study of blood T cell repertoires in COVID-19. About the study: The origin of the acute and convalescent COVID-19 samples was the United States, Italy and Spain.

TCRdb keeps only in-frame clones here, not all; method: immunoSEQ multiplex PCR. This sample carries 70,000 to 85,000 clones, 85% to 95% of them seen once, and the ten largest clones take less than 6%. J lost 10 bases, V lost 3 bases, and 5 bases had no gene match. Germline V gene lookup returns CDR1 KGHSY and CDR2 FQNENV. This CDR3 has 14 residues. The sequencing input was peripheral blood. The chain combines TRBV16 with TRBJ1-6; 8 bases map to TRBD1. The receptor's source is a woman aged 55-70 years with active COVID-19. The CDR3 nucleotides are TGTGCCAGCAGCCAGCGCAGGGGGCTGTCACCCCTCCACTTT. The encoded protein is CASSQRRGLSPLHF.